This note documents a single T cell receptor beta chain sequence. Germline values: CDR1 LNHDA, CDR2 SQIVND (reference sequence). This CDR3 has 14 residues. Trimming removed 4 bases at V and 0 bases at J, with 10 bases between. This specimen comes from a study of cytomegalovirus exposure and HLA in healthy donors. Sequencing was performed with immunoSEQ multiplex PCR; in TCRdb, only in-frame clones are kept and a portion is missing. The profile shows 85,000 to 120,000 clones, about nine tenths of them singletons. The chain is built from TRBV19 and TRBJ2-7; maybe TRBD1 (7 bases). This clonotype was sampled from a woman between 18 and 29 years old in good health and CMV-seropositive. What was sequenced was PBMCs. CDR3 sequence (DNA): TGTGCCAGTAGTAGGAGGGACAGCTCCTACGAGCAGTACTTC. Translation: CASSRRDSSYEQYF.